Listed here are 30 T cell receptor beta chains from one sample, sequenced in a study of T cell responses to AZD1222 COVID-19 vaccine. Repertoires were generated with immunoSEQ multiplex PCR, while TCRdb's copy carries only in-frame clones and drops some. Of approximately 110,000 clones listed, 88% are singletons. The source was peripheral blood, collected on day 0 of AZD1222 vaccination. Receptor source: an adult in good health.

V usage is TRBV2 and J usage is TRBJ1-2, with D possibly being TRBD1 (6 bases). The CDR3 consists of 19 residues. Trimming shortened V by 4 bases and J by 3 bases, and 27 bases separated the two germline ends. Germline CDR1 and CDR2: SNHLY and FYNNEI. The CDR3 here is CASSARETGRHPTYYGYTF. DNA for the CDR3: TGTGCCAGCAGTGCCAGGGAGACAGGCCGCCACCCGACTTACTATGGCTACACCTTC.

The gene calls are TRBV9 and TRBJ1-1; the D gene is possibly TRBD1 (5 bases). CDR1 is SGDLS, CDR2 YYNGEE, per germline. The CDR3 consists of 12 residues. Trimming shortened V by 3 bases and J by 5 bases, and 8 bases separated the two germline ends. The CDR3 region is CASSAGGTEAFF. For the CDR3, the DNA is TGTGCCAGCAGCGCGGGGGGTACTGAAGCTTTCTTT. Supplemented by reference TRBV9 and TRBJ1-1, the full variable domain reads DSGVTQTPKHLITATGQRVTLRCSPRSGDLSVYWYQQSLDQGLQFLIQYYNGEERAKGNILERFSAQQFPDLHSELNLSSLELGDSALYFCASSAGGTEAFFGQGTRLTVV.

This clone was found once. The CDR3: CASSLPGITGELFF. As DNA, the CDR3 is TGTGCCAGCAGCTTACCGGGAATCACCGGGGAGCTGTTTTTT. The rearrangement links TRBV7-9 to TRBJ2-2; D possibly corresponds to TRBD2 (5 bases). The CDR3 loop spans 14 amino acids. The V gene lost 2 bases and the J gene lost 4 bases, with 8 bases spanning the gap. Germline V gene lookup returns CDR1 SEHNR and CDR2 FQNEAQ (reference sequence).

The chain carries TRBV6-1 and TRBJ2-7; perhaps TRBD2 as D (6 bases). Germline CDR1 MNHNS, CDR2 SASEGT. V was shortened by 1 base and J by 2 bases, with 9 bases between the two germline ends. CDR3 length: 14 amino acids. Written as DNA, the CDR3 is TGTGCCAGCAGTGAAGGGCGGGGTCCCTACGAGCAGTACTTC. It translates to CASSEGRGPYEQYF.

This clone was observed once. V usage is TRBV9 and J usage is TRBJ2-3, with D possibly being TRBD1 (6 bases). Trimming took 3 bases from V and 2 from J, leaving 13 bases between them. The CDR3 has 15 residues. CDR1 and CDR2 from the germline V gene are SGDLS and YYNGEE. This CDR3 reads CASSEGETSTDTQYF. CDR3 nucleotides: TGTGCCAGCAGCGAGGGGGAGACCTCCACAGATACGCAGTATTTT.

The V gene is TRBV15, the J gene TRBJ2-3; D might be TRBD2 (5 bases). CDR3 length: 15 amino acids. The V and J ends lost 0 bases and 4 bases respectively, with 11 bases between them. In germline, CDR1 is LNHNV, CDR2 YYDKDF (reference sequence). CDR3 sequence (DNA): TGTGCCACCAGCAGAGAAGAGACGAGGGCAGATACGCAGTATTTT. It yields the protein CATSREETRADTQYF. The variable domain in full, with the rest retrieved from reference TRBV15 and TRBJ2-3, is DAMVIQNPRYQVTQFGKPVTLSCSQTLNHNVMYWYQQKSSQAPKLLFHYYDKDFNNEADTPDNFQSRRPNTSFCFLDIRSPGLGDTAMYLCATSREETRADTQYFGPGTRLTVL.

CDR3 sequence (DNA): TGTGCCACCAGTGATTTGCCGACAGGTAGCACAGATACGCAGTATTTT. This codes for CATSDLPTGSTDTQYF. The chain combines TRBV24-1 with TRBJ2-3; possibly TRBD1 for D (6 bases). V lost 0 bases to trimming and J lost 0 bases, with 9 bases between them. The length of the CDR3 is 16 residues. The germline CDR1 and CDR2 sequences are KGHDR and SFDVKD.

The CDR3, as DNA: TGTGCCAGCAGTGGACCGGACAGTGGGTGGGATACGCAGTATTTT. Its translation: CASSGPDSGWDTQYF. The chain links TRBV2 to TRBJ2-3, with D possibly being TRBD1 (6 bases). V lost 4 bases and J 6 bases, leaving 17 bases between the germline ends. Per germline, CDR1 SNHLY and CDR2 FYNNEI. The length of the CDR3 is 15 residues. Filled out from reference TRBV2 and TRBJ2-3, the complete variable domain reads EPEVTQTPSHQVTQMGQEVILRCVPISNHLYFYWYRQILGQKVEFLVSFYNNEISEKSEIFDDQFSVERPDGSNFTLKIRSTKLEDSAMYFCASSGPDSGWDTQYFGPGTRLTVL.

The rearrangement joins TRBV15 to TRBJ2-3, with D tentatively TRBD1 (6 bases). Between the trimmed V and J ends, which lost 4 bases and 0 bases, there was a span of 17 bases. Germline CDR1 LNHNV, CDR2 YYDKDF (reference sequence). There are 17 residues in the CDR3. The CDR3 spells CATSIGVGQKSTDTQYF. CDR3 DNA: TGTGCCACCAGCATCGGCGTAGGACAGAAGAGCACAGATACGCAGTATTTT.

This clone was counted a single time. The CDR3 coding sequence is TGCGCCAGTTCCGGGACAGGGGATTCACCCCTCCACTTT. Translating it yields CASSGTGDSPLHF. This chain joins TRBV5-1 and TRBJ1-6, with 10 nucleotides matching TRBD1. The CDR3 covers 13 residues. V lost 8 bases, J lost 8 bases, and 4 bases stayed unmatched. Per the germline V gene, CDR1 is SGHRS and CDR2 is YFSETQ.

The rearrangement joins TRBV6-1 to TRBJ1-5; D is perhaps TRBD1 (5 bases). The CDR3 runs 15 residues. Germline CDR1 is MNHNS and CDR2 is SASEGT. V lost 1 base and J lost 3, with 10 bases in between. For the CDR3, the DNA is TGTGCCAGCAGTGAAGGGGGACGGGACAATCAGCCCCAGCATTTT. Translating it yields CASSEGGRDNQPQHF.

The sample holds one count of this clone. The CDR3 nucleotides are TGCAGTGCTAGTGGAGGGACTAGCGGGGGTCACGAGCAGTACTTC. Translated: CSASGGTSGGHEQYF. The chain carries TRBV20-1 and TRBJ2-7; 14 nucleotides match TRBD2. The V gene end was trimmed by 3 bases and the J gene end by 5 bases; junction bases not matched to a gene: 6. Per the germline V gene, CDR1 is DFQATT and CDR2 is SNEGSKA (reference sequence). The CDR3 consists of 15 residues.

The chain employs TRBV7-6 and TRBJ1-6; D is perhaps TRBD1 (6 bases). V lost 1 base, J lost 0 bases, and 13 bases lay in between. From germline, CDR1 is SGHVS and CDR2 FNYEAQ. The CDR3 consists of 18 residues. CDR3 protein: CASSLVGAGSSYNSPLHF. CDR3 DNA sequence: TGTGCCAGCAGCTTAGTGGGGGCGGGGAGCTCCTATAATTCACCCCTCCACTTT.

The chain uses TRBV12-3 or TRBV12-4 and TRBJ1-1; perhaps TRBD1 as D (5 bases). Trimming shortened V by 8 bases and J by 2 bases, and 12 bases separated the two germline ends. CDR3 length: 13 amino acids. Here the CDR3 DNA reads TGTGCCAGCGCTCTTACAGGTAACACTGAAGCTTTCTTT. Residues: CASALTGNTEAFF.

The chain employs TRBV6-5 and TRBJ2-2, with D maybe TRBD1 (6 bases). Germline lookup yields CDR1 MNHEY and CDR2 SVGAGI. V lost 7 bases, J lost 6 bases, and 15 bases lay in between. The CDR3 covers 14 residues. CDR3 sequence: CASNSQGRAGELFF. CDR3 in DNA: TGTGCCAGCAACTCACAGGGCAGGGCCGGGGAGCTGTTTTTT.

This clone was observed a handful of times. The sample has other DNA sequences that encode this CDR3 too. The CDR3 sequence: CASSQGRATGELFF. The CDR3 nucleotides read TGCGCCAGCAGCCAAGGAAGGGCCACCGGGGAGCTGTTTTTT. The chain has TRBV4-3 and TRBJ2-2; D is unclear. CDR3 length: 14 amino acids. Germline loops: CDR1 LGHNA, CDR2 YSLEER. Trimming pared 1 base from V and 4 bases from J, leaving 7 bases between.

The genes are TRBV19 and TRBJ2-7; perhaps TRBD1 as D (5 bases). CDR1 is LNHDA, CDR2 SQIVND, per germline (reference sequence). The CDR3 is 13 amino acids. The V end was cut by 2 bases, the J end by 6 bases, with 11 bases between. The CDR3 is CASSILGLGEQYF. CDR3 sequence (DNA): TGTGCCAGTAGTATATTGGGGCTGGGCGAGCAGTACTTC.

The chain uses TRBV6-2 or TRBV6-3 and TRBJ2-4; weak D call: TRBD1 (6 bases). This CDR3 has 15 residues. From germline, CDR1 is MNHEY and CDR2 SVGEGT. V was trimmed by 5 bases and J by 2 bases, leaving 13 bases between them. The CDR3 DNA reads as TGTGCCAGCAGTGGATACAGGGCTACCAAAAACATTCAGTACTTC. This translates into CASSGYRATKNIQYF.

The chain has TRBV27 and TRBJ1-2; 11 nucleotides agree with TRBD1. The CDR3 extends over 14 amino acids. V shed 1 base and J 8 bases; nucleotides not matched to a gene: 3. Per germline, CDR1 MNHEY and CDR2 SMNVEV (reference sequence). The DNA for the CDR3 is TGTGCCAGCAGTTTATATCGGACAGGGGGCGGCTACACCTTC. Its protein is CASSLYRTGGGYTF.

This chain connects TRBV11-2 to TRBJ1-3; possible D gene TRBD1, 5 bases. Deletions cut 4 bases from V and 8 bases from J, with 9 bases between. Germline loops: CDR1 SGHAT, CDR2 FQNNGV. CDR3 length equals 12 residues. The CDR3 sequence is CASSWGGDTIYF. The CDR3 DNA sequence: TGTGCCAGCAGCTGGGGGGGTGACACCATATATTTT. Combining the CDR3 with reference TRBV11-2 and TRBJ1-3 gives the whole variable domain EAGVAQSPRYKIIEKRQSVAFWCNPISGHATLYWYQQILGQGPKLLIQFQNNGVVDDSQLPKDRFSAERLKGVDSTLKIQPAKLEDSAVYLCASSWGGDTIYFGEGSWLTVV.

This chain joins TRBV2 and TRBJ2-3, with 8 bases aligning to TRBD2. The CDR3 is 15 residues long. CDR1 and CDR2 (germline): SNHLY, FYNNEI. V lost 6 bases, J lost 1 base, and 6 bases stayed unmatched. DNA for the CDR3: TGTGCCAGCAGGGGCCTGCGGGAGGGCACAGATACGCAGTATTTT. Residues: CASRGLREGTDTQYF.

V is TRBV4-3 and J is TRBJ1-2; D may be TRBD1 (6 bases). CDR1 and CDR2 from the germline V gene are LGHNA and YSLEER. This CDR3 spans 14 amino acids. V was shortened by 3 bases and J by 8 bases, with 16 bases between the two germline ends. The CDR3 protein is CASSHSGGGYGYTF. The CDR3 nucleotides are TGCGCCAGCAGCCATTCGGGGGGCGGCTACGGCTACACCTTC.

This rearrangement joins TRBV27 to TRBJ1-1; D perhaps matches TRBD1 (6 bases). Trimming cost V 5 bases and J 4 bases, with 11 bases left between them. The length of the CDR3 is 13 residues. The germline V gene has CDR1 MNHEY and CDR2 SMNVEV (reference sequence). CDR3 loop: CASSGGATTEAFF. The DNA for the CDR3 is TGTGCCAGCAGTGGGGGGGCTACCACTGAAGCTTTCTTT.

The chain couples TRBV2 to TRBJ2-2, with TRBD2 matching over 13 bases. The junction had 10 bases not matched to a gene; V was cut back by 5 bases and J by 4 bases. Germline CDR1 SNHLY, CDR2 FYNNEI. CDR3 length equals 18 residues. CDR3 DNA sequence: TGTGCCAGCAGTTCACTACCGGGACTAGCGGGGAGCACCGGGGAGCTGTTTTTT. Translated: CASSSLPGLAGSTGELFF.

The V call is TRBV5-1, the J call TRBJ1-3; the D is unclear. CDR1 and CDR2 (germline): SGHRS, YFSETQ. There are 13 residues in the CDR3. V lost 4 bases and J lost 5, with 10 bases in between. CDR3 in amino acids: CASSGEERNTIYF. The CDR3 DNA sequence: TGCGCCAGCAGCGGTGAGGAGCGAAACACCATATATTTT.

This chain links TRBV27 with TRBJ2-7, with a possible D match to TRBD1 (5 bases). The ends were cut back, 6 bases at V and 0 bases at J, with 9 bases in the middle. Germline V gene lookup returns CDR1 MNHEY and CDR2 SMNVEV (reference sequence). The CDR3 spans 13 residues. The CDR3 sequence is CASSQQDSYEQYF. The CDR3 DNA reads TGTGCCAGCAGCCAACAGGACTCCTACGAGCAGTACTTC.

This clone was picked up one time. The rearrangement joins TRBV2 to TRBJ2-3; 12 bases match TRBD1. From germline, CDR1 is SNHLY and CDR2 FYNNEI. Trimming at V came to 6 bases and at J to 7 bases, leaving 8 bases not matched to a gene. CDR3 length: 15 amino acids. Here the CDR3 DNA reads TGTGCCAGCAGCGCCGGGACAGGGGGCCGGAATACGCAGTATTTT. Protein product: CASSAGTGGRNTQYF.

The V and J genes are TRBV6-4 and TRBJ2-1; 7 nucleotides align to TRBD2. The V gene's germline CDR1 is MRHNA and CDR2 SNTAGT. The CDR3 spans 17 residues. The V and J ends lost 0 bases and 8 bases, in that order; junction bases with no gene match: 13. The CDR3 coding sequence is TGTGCCAGCAGTGACTCCGTAGCGAGGGAGGGCCTCGATGAGCAGTTCTTC. This gives the protein CASSDSVAREGLDEQFF.

This rearrangement joins TRBV2 to TRBJ1-2; tentatively, D is TRBD1 (5 bases). This CDR3 is built from 14 residues. Germline CDR1 reads SNHLY; CDR2 reads FYNNEI. V dropped 3 bases and J dropped 0 bases, with 8 bases sitting between them. This CDR3 reads CASSDQGANYGYTF. The CDR3 coding sequence is TGTGCCAGCAGTGATCAGGGAGCTAACTATGGCTACACCTTC.

The chain combines TRBV9 with TRBJ2-3, with 11 bases fitting TRBD2. CDR3 length: 16 amino acids. Germline V CDR1 and CDR2: SGDLS, YYNGEE. The ends lost 3 bases at V and 5 bases at J; junction bases unmatched: 8. The CDR3 coding sequence is TGTGCCAGCAGCGGGGATAGCGGGGGGGCCGGAGATACGCAGTATTTT. Amino acid sequence: CASSGDSGGAGDTQYF. Looking up the rest from reference TRBV9 and TRBJ2-3 gives the full variable domain: DSGVTQTPKHLITATGQRVTLRCSPRSGDLSVYWYQQSLDQGLQFLIQYYNGEERAKGNILERFSAQQFPDLHSELNLSSLELGDSALYFCASSGDSGGAGDTQYFGPGTRLTVL.